This T cell receptor beta chain was captured by sequencing in a study of shared clonotypes between healthy human individuals (dated by TCRdb to 2019 to 2021). About the study as a whole: The cohort comprised a couple of women and three men aged 18 to 49 years. Per donor, three plates each were used for CD4 naive and CD4 memory, two for CD8 naive, and one for CD8 memory. To estimate repertoire size and how much clonotypes are shared between individuals, the study performed deep sequencing of blood TCR repertoires from a few healthy adults. Different laboratories and diverse techniques were used to prepare libraries and sequence TCR repertoires, to increase sequencing depth and limit assay-specific biases. Between about 0.8 and 9 billion PBMCs per donor were obtained by leukapheresis.

The paper as a whole reports these results and caveats: Even with the large sequencing depth, rarefaction of the sorted-subset datasets indicated that sequencing was incomplete. About 5% of naive CD4, approximately 3.7% of naive CD8, 2.3% of memory CD4, and roughly 0.4% of memory CD8 clonotypes were shared across a few donors. Naive subsets generally had larger estimated clonotype richness than memory subsets. Sampling was restricted to blood, and TCR repertoires in tissue are likely to differ from TCR repertoires in blood. Because the study included only a small number of donors, the genetic and exposure-history diversity represented was limited. Clonotypes shared by all four sorted-subset donors showed higher generation probabilities than non-shared clonotypes. Pairwise subsampling indicated that sequencing depth was expected to affect the degree of clonotype sharing among donors.

Using the deep immunoSEQ assay, multiplex PCR amplified TCR CDR3 regions from genomic DNA. Extracted genomic DNA from each cell subset was distributed evenly across all wells of several immunoSEQ 96-well plates, and each plate was treated as a replicate. For sorted subsets, roughly 200 ng of genomic DNA, equivalent to roughly 33,000 T cell genomes, went into each replicate PCR. The purified libraries were quantified using a Qubit 3.0 fluorometer, sized with a Bioanalyzer 2100, and then quantified again using the KAPA Library Quantification kit. Each immunoSEQ 96-well plate was sequenced on its own single-read 150-cycle Illumina NextSeq 550 flow cell. The source study handled its data this way. The immunoSEQ output contained only junctional sequences without quality scores, so filtering could not match that applied to full-length reads. To assign V/J genes and CDR3, sequences were annotated using PyIR, a Python wrapper for IgBLAST v1.9, with IMGT germline references. Reads were filtered out if the reads had weak V/J assignments (E-value above 1e-6), no CDR3, stop codons, out-of-frame junctions, or ambiguous translated residues. V3J clonotypes were defined as sequences sharing an identical inferred V gene, J gene, and CDR3 amino acid sequence. Percentage overlap between repertoires was computed as shared unique clonotypes divided by the size of the smaller repertoire. Three approaches were used to assess repertoire richness: RTK rarefaction, the Chao1 estimator, and Recon v2.1 estimates of unobserved clonotypes. Generation probabilities for all TCRbeta clonotypes obtained by the gDNA method from several donors were computed using OLGA. Here the immuneACCESS table is served through TCRdb, limited to in-frame sequences with V and J called. Missing clones are a known gap in these copies; in checked studies unresolved V genes cover under half, and the rest lacks a known reason. That table is the source of V, J and clone size, and D and trimming were worked out from the DNA. This sample has roughly 300,000 clones in its table, and more than 75% of those were observed once. In total, the top ten clones hold about a sixth of the sample.

The donors were healthy, HIV-negative adults with no recently reported acute infections or vaccinations. Only Caucasian adults living in Nashville, Tennessee, USA were represented among the donors. CD8 memory samples consisted of magnetically selected CD45RO+ cells combined with CCR7-negative CD45RA+ effector memory (TemRA) cells. After blood collection by leukapheresis, PBMCs were isolated using Ficoll-Histopaque density gradient centrifugation and then cryopreserved in the vapor phase of liquid nitrogen. Analytical flow cytometry was used to check the purity and quantity of each magnetically sorted T cell population. Genomic DNA was isolated from each sorted fraction and quantified by UV absorbance on a Nanodrop 2000c. Comment on this clone: This receptor's antigen is unknown. Base qualities are not at hand, and no much larger clone is one base apart.

V loses 6 bases, J loses 7 bases, and the germline ends lie 19 bases apart. Inclusive of the bounding cysteine and phenylalanine, the CDR3 is 14 residues long. Here the CDR3 DNA is all that survives: 42 bases in frame from base 1. The germline V gene encodes CDR1 MNHEY and CDR2 SMNVEV (reference sequence). Source material: memory CD8+ T cells sorted from blood. Taken with the paper, the label for cell subset or site translates to: CD45RO+ cells pooled with CCR7-negative TemRA cells. The TCR comes from a man aged 18 to 29 in good health. The chain uses TRBV27 and TRBJ2-7; no D gene call is confident. The CDR3 region has the sequence CASRSQAPFGEQYF. At the DNA level, the sequence is TGTGCCAGCAGGTCCCAGGCCCCTTTTGGGGAGCAGTACTTC.